The next 24 T cell receptor beta chains were all read from a single sample in a study of T cell clonotyping in hematopoietic cell transplantation. TCRdb keeps only in-frame clones here, not all; method: immunoSEQ multiplex PCR. The data contain 15,000 or so clones, less than 80% of them singletons. The sample here was PBMCs, taken 30 days after allogeneic stem cell transplant. These receptors were taken from a male patient in his forties or fifties who had an allogeneic stem cell transplant from an unrelated donor, so T cells may come from the graft donor. Some clones in this sample may be carry-over from other donors' samples.

V is TRBV10-3 and J is TRBJ1-5, with 8 nucleotides matching TRBD1. The CDR3 consists of 14 residues. Germline V gene data show CDR1 as ENHRY and CDR2 as SYGVKD. V gave up 2 bases and J gave up 5 bases; unmatched junction bases: 2. This chain's CDR3 is CAISELQGDQPQHF. CDR3 bases: TGTGCCATCAGTGAGCTACAGGGGGATCAGCCCCAGCATTTT.

The chain uses TRBV6-6 and TRBJ2-3; D perhaps matches TRBD1 (5 bases). The CDR3 covers 15 residues. Germline CDR1 is MNHNY and CDR2 is SVGAGI (reference sequence). Between the trimmed V and J ends, which lost 5 bases and 3 bases, there was a span of 15 bases. This chain's CDR3 is CASSPDSLETDTQYF. The CDR3 coding sequence is TGTGCCAGCAGTCCCGACAGTTTGGAGACAGATACGCAGTATTTT.

The chain couples TRBV30 to TRBJ1-1, with 7 bases aligning to TRBD1. Germline V CDR1 and CDR2: GTSNPN, SVGIG (reference sequence). V dropped 3 bases and J dropped 5; count of bases not matched to a gene: 6. The CDR3 has 13 residues. The CDR3 region has the DNA TGTGCCTGGAGGACTCCAGGGGGTACTGAAGCTTTCTTT. It encodes CAWRTPGGTEAFF.

The sample holds a few counts of this clone. This rearrangement joins TRBV29-1 to TRBJ1-2; D is unresolved. In germline, CDR1 is SQVTM, CDR2 ANQGSEA. There are 12 residues in the CDR3. Trimming cost V 3 bases and J 12 bases, with 17 bases left between them. This CDR3 reads CSVDGRGEVDTF. The CDR3 DNA is TGCAGCGTTGACGGGCGAGGAGAGGTCGACACCTTC.

The V and J genes are TRBV28 and TRBJ1-2; the match to TRBD1 covers 8 bases. The germline CDR1 and CDR2 sequences are MDHEN and SYDVKM. The CDR3 has 14 residues. V trimming: 4 bases; J trimming: 5 bases; junction bases outside the gene matches: 6. The CDR3 sequence is CASSSFRQGYGYTF. As DNA, the CDR3 is TGTGCCAGCAGTTCGTTCAGACAGGGGTATGGCTACACCTTC.

V is TRBV30 and J is TRBJ1-1; D is unclear. Germline CDR1 reads GTSNPN; CDR2 reads SVGIG (reference sequence). V was clipped by 4 bases and J by 4 bases, with 7 bases between them. CDR3 length: 11 residues. CDR3 region: CAWTKGTEAFF. Here the CDR3 DNA reads TGTGCCTGGACAAAAGGCACTGAAGCTTTCTTT.

J is TRBJ1-1 and V is TRBV7-3; 7 nucleotides agree with TRBD1. This CDR3 has 14 residues. V shed 5 bases and J 2 bases; nucleotides not matched to a gene: 5. CDR1 and CDR2 (germline): SGHTA, FQGTGA. CDR3 sequence (DNA): TGTGCCAGCAGCCTACAGGGGTCTAACACTGAAGCTTTCTTT. Its translation is CASSLQGSNTEAFF.

V and J are TRBV6-5 and TRBJ1-1; D gene uncertain. Trimming stripped 2 bases from V and 3 bases from J, with 7 bases between. The length of the CDR3 is 13 residues. Germline CDR1 is MNHEY and CDR2 is SVGAGI. CDR3 region: CASSYGLHTEAFF. The CDR3 DNA reads as TGTGCCAGCAGTTACGGCTTACACACTGAAGCTTTCTTT.

This sequence joins TRBV6-5 and TRBJ1-1, with D possibly being TRBD1 (6 bases). Germline V lookup: CDR1 MNHEY, CDR2 SVGAGI. V lost 6 bases and J lost 10, with 15 bases in between. This CDR3 has 12 residues. This CDR3 reads CASSVPGGSAFF. In DNA form, the CDR3 reads TGTGCCAGCAGCGTACCGGGGGGCTCAGCTTTCTTT.

The chain carries TRBV4-1 and TRBJ1-6; D uncertain. There are 16 residues in the CDR3. V shed 1 base and J shed 5 bases, with 12 bases lying between them. Germline V gene data show CDR1 as MGHRA and CDR2 as YSYEKL. This CDR3 is CASSQGVQPNNSPLHF. The CDR3 DNA sequence: TGCGCCAGCAGCCAAGGGGTACAGCCAAATAATTCACCCCTCCACTTT.

With regard to this clone: An end of the junction differs from the germline gene, which may be a read error. The chain carries TRBV6-6 and TRBJ1-6, with a weak D call TRBD1 (5 bases). Per the germline V gene, CDR1 is MNHNY and CDR2 is SVGAGI (reference sequence). This CDR3 is built from 12 residues. The CDR3 sequence: CASRVGDSPFHF. The CDR3 nucleotides are TGTGCCAGCAGAGTGGGGGATTCACCCTTCCACTTT.

This clone was detected only a few times. The rearrangement joins TRBV6-5 to TRBJ1-2; 8 bases agree with TRBD1. This CDR3 spans 14 amino acids. Germline CDR1 MNHEY, CDR2 SVGAGI. J was trimmed by 5 bases and V by 5 bases; bases with no gene match: 7. CDR3 bases: TGTGCCAGCAGTCCCGGACAGGGCGGGTATGGCTACACCTTC. Translated: CASSPGQGGYGYTF.

There are a few counts of this clone. This chain links TRBV7-3 with TRBJ1-2; the match to TRBD1 covers 7 bases. With V trimmed by 5 bases and J by 6 bases, 0 bases remained unmatched. The CDR3 covers 11 residues. The germline V gene encodes CDR1 SGHTA and CDR2 FQGTGA. The CDR3 DNA is TGTGCCAGCAGCCAGGGGGATGGCTACACCTTC. Protein product: CASSQGDGYTF.

The chain links TRBV30 to TRBJ2-1; 10 nucleotides align to TRBD2. Trimming removed 2 bases from V and 7 bases from J; junction bases left unmatched: 8. The germline CDR1 and CDR2 sequences are GTSNPN and SVGIG (reference sequence). This CDR3 spans 15 amino acids. CDR3 DNA sequence: TGTGCCTGGAGTCCAGAGCGGGAGGGACTGAATGAGCAGTTCTTC. Protein product: CAWSPEREGLNEQFF.

Points on this clone: Other nucleotide sequences from this sample produce the same CDR3. The V and J genes are TRBV30 and TRBJ1-6; a possible D gene is TRBD1 (5 bases). This CDR3 is built from 13 residues. Germline CDR1 reads GTSNPN; CDR2 reads SVGIG (reference sequence). Trimming pared 2 bases from V and 7 bases from J, leaving 9 bases between. CDR3 protein: CAWSPRTNSPLHF. CDR3 DNA: TGTGCCTGGAGTCCACGGACAAATTCACCCCTCCACTTT.

The chain recombines TRBV25-1 with TRBJ2-5, with D uncertain. The CDR3 runs to 16 residues. V was shortened by 6 bases and J by 1 base, with 18 bases between the two germline ends. Germline-derived CDR1 and CDR2 are MGHDK and SYGVNS. The CDR3 region is CASRFSGVGFQETQYF. Here the CDR3 DNA reads TGTGCCAGCAGATTCTCTGGCGTGGGATTCCAAGAGACCCAGTACTTC. Drawing the rest from reference TRBV25-1 and TRBJ2-5, the complete variable domain is EADIYQTPRYLVIGTGKKITLECSQTMGHDKMYWYQQDPGMELHLIHYSYGVNSTEKGDLSSESTVSRIRTEHFPLTLESARPSHTSQYLCASRFSGVGFQETQYFGPGTRLLVL.

This sequence joins TRBV7-2 and TRBJ2-3; 8 bases line up with TRBD2. Germline V CDR1 and CDR2: SGHTA, FQGNSA. Unmatched junction bases numbered 4, after V lost 1 base and J lost 4 bases. The CDR3 runs to 15 residues. The CDR3 region is CASSLVATSADTQYF. CDR3 nucleotide sequence: TGTGCCAGCAGCTTAGTGGCGACTAGCGCAGATACGCAGTATTTT. Complete variable domain (other parts from reference TRBV7-2 and TRBJ2-3): GAGVSQSPSNKVTEKGKDVELRCDPISGHTALYWYRQSLGQGLEFLIYFQGNSAPDKSGLPSDRFSAERTGGSVSTLTIQRTQQEDSAVYLCASSLVATSADTQYFGPGTRLTVL.

The V and J genes are TRBV30 and TRBJ1-1; 9 bases are a match to TRBD1. The CDR3 has 15 residues. Trimming took 8 bases from V and 3 from J; bases not matched to a gene: 13. CDR1 GTSNPN and CDR2 SVGIG come from the germline V gene (reference sequence). CDR3 protein: CATTGGIRGDTEAFF. The CDR3 nucleotides read TGTGCCACTACAGGGGGCATTAGAGGGGACACTGAAGCTTTCTTT.

The chain has TRBV27 and TRBJ1-1, with D perhaps matching TRBD1 (6 bases). The CDR3 runs 14 residues. Germline V gene sequence: CDR1 MNHEY, CDR2 SMNVEV (reference sequence). Trimming cost V 3 bases and J 4 bases, with 12 bases left between them. The CDR3 bases are TGTGCCAGCAGTTTCTCCGGGACACCCACTGAAGCTTTCTTT. Translated, it gives CASSFSGTPTEAFF.

The chain uses TRBV2 and TRBJ2-3; TRBD1 agrees at 9 bases. The V segment lost 6 bases and the J segment 3 bases; nucleotides outside the gene matches: 4. Germline V CDR1 and CDR2: SNHLY, FYNNEI. The CDR3 has 14 residues. CDR3 sequence reads: CASRDRGETDTQYF. The CDR3 DNA reads as TGTGCCAGCAGGGACAGGGGAGAGACAGATACGCAGTATTTT.

The chain is built from TRBV4-1 and TRBJ2-7; D possibly corresponds to TRBD1 (6 bases). Between the trimmed V and J ends, which lost 2 bases and 4 bases, there was a span of 12 bases. The germline V gene has CDR1 MGHRA and CDR2 YSYEKL. The CDR3 has 14 amino acids. This CDR3 is CASSQFRGSYEQYF. The CDR3 nucleotides are TGCGCCAGCAGCCAATTCAGGGGTAGTTACGAGCAGTACTTC.

This clone was detected a few times. The chain couples TRBV10-3 to TRBJ2-1; the D call may be TRBD1 or TRBD2 (5 bases each). The CDR3 is 16 residues long. The V end was cut by 5 bases, the J end by 0 bases, with 14 bases between. Germline values: CDR1 ENHRY, CDR2 SYGVKD. CDR3 in DNA: TGTGCCATCAGTACGAGGGTTGGGACCTCCTACAATGAGCAGTTCTTC. It encodes CAISTRVGTSYNEQFF.

The chain joins TRBV4-3 to TRBJ2-5; D assignment may be TRBD1 or TRBD2 (5 bases each). The tail of the sequence fits TRBJ2-7 better, so the J call may be wrong. Germline CDR1 is LGHNA and CDR2 is YSLEER. The CDR3 is made up of 18 amino acids. CDR3 amino acids: CASSQDGGGVAPSYEQYF. In DNA form, the CDR3 reads TGCGCCAGCAGCCAAGATGGGGGTGGGGTGGCCCCCTCCTACGAGCAGTACTTC.

This chain joins TRBV7-1 and TRBJ1-2; D is perhaps TRBD1 (5 bases). TRBV7-1 is treated as an ORF (open reading frame) with a function not yet certain. This CDR3 is 15 amino acids long. Trimming cost V 4 bases and J 2 bases, with 14 bases left between them. The CDR3 loop is CASSLNRQPNYGYTF. For the CDR3, the DNA is TGTGCCAGCAGCTTGAACCGACAGCCGAACTATGGCTACACCTTC.